Reported below is one TCR beta chain. TCRdb's table, derived via immunoSEQ multiplex PCR, lists solely in-frame clones and lacks some. This sample carries 90,000 to 150,000 clones, 80% to 90% of them seen once, and the ten largest clones take roughly 8.9%. The data were obtained in a study of T cell responses to AZD1222 COVID-19 vaccine. Germline lookup yields CDR1 SQVTM and CDR2 ANQGSEA. CDR3 size: 16 residues. V lost 4 bases and J lost 3; bases outside the gene matches: 13. The sample was peripheral blood, taken on day 0 of AZD1222 vaccination. The sequence came from an adult in good health. This chain connects TRBV29-1 to TRBJ1-1; 8 bases map to TRBD1. The CDR3 region is CSVGLFWTGYDTEAFF. CDR3 coding DNA: TGCAGCGTTGGCCTCTTTTGGACAGGGTACGACACTGAAGCTTTCTTT.